The 17 T cell receptor beta chains reported below all come from one sample, sequenced in a study of cytomegalovirus exposure and HLA in healthy donors. PCR employed 60 Vbeta and 13 Jbeta primers. Repertoires were generated with immunoSEQ multiplex PCR, while TCRdb's copy carries only in-frame clones and drops some. The sample shows fewer than 90,000 clones, 70% to 80% of them seen only once. Material: PBMCs. These receptors came from a woman aged 45-60 years in good health and CMV-seropositive.

The genes are TRBV27 and TRBJ2-2, with TRBD1 identical over 9 bases. The CDR3 consists of 15 residues. In germline, CDR1 is MNHEY, CDR2 SMNVEV (reference sequence). The V and J ends lost 6 bases and 7 bases, in that order; junction bases with no gene match: 9. The CDR3 loop is CASSPGQGFGGELFF. CDR3 in DNA: TGTGCCAGCAGCCCTGGACAGGGGTTCGGCGGGGAGCTGTTTTTT.

The chain uses TRBV5-4 and TRBJ1-2; possible D gene TRBD1, 5 bases. With 6 bases removed from V and 4 bases from J, the gap between germline ends came to 16 bases. Per the germline V gene, CDR1 is SGHNT and CDR2 is YYREEE (reference sequence). CDR3 length equals 14 residues. CDR3 amino acids: CASTLPGGGYGYTF. CDR3 nucleotides: TGTGCCAGCACTCTGCCCGGGGGTGGCTATGGCTACACCTTC.

This chain links TRBV28 with TRBJ1-6, with D unclear. Germline V lookup: CDR1 MDHEN, CDR2 SYDVKM. The CDR3 consists of 12 residues. With 2 bases removed from V and 13 bases from J, the gap between germline ends came to 9 bases. The DNA of the CDR3 is TGTGCCAGCAGTTTACGACAACGTCCCCTCCACTTT. Residues: CASSLRQRPLHF.

The V call is TRBV7-2, the J call TRBJ2-3; 7 bases align to TRBD2. The CDR3 consists of 16 residues. The germline CDR1 and CDR2 sequences are SGHTA and FQGNSA. J lost 7 bases, V lost 1 base, and 11 bases had no gene match. The CDR3 is CASSLVGAGSRHTQYF. The CDR3 nucleotides are TGTGCCAGCAGCTTAGTAGGAGCGGGGAGTAGGCATACGCAGTATTTT.

The chain links TRBV27 to TRBJ1-2; 8 positions match TRBD1. The CDR3 is made up of 14 amino acids. The germline V gene encodes CDR1 MNHEY and CDR2 SMNVEV (reference sequence). Losses at the gene ends were 3 bases for V and 8 bases for J; bases not matched to a gene: 8. CDR3 loop: CASSLQGASSGYTF. The CDR3 bases are TGTGCCAGCAGTTTGCAGGGGGCTTCCTCGGGCTACACCTTC.

This chain joins TRBV5-6 and TRBJ2-7; a weak D match, TRBD2 (6 bases). The V gene's germline CDR1 is SGHDT and CDR2 YYEEEE. This CDR3 contains 13 residues. Trimming took 7 bases from V and 1 from J, leaving 12 bases between them. The CDR3 nucleotides read TGTGCCAGCCTATTTCGGGGGTCCTACGAGCAGTACTTC. Protein sequence: CASLFRGSYEQYF.

This clone occurred a few times. In DNA, the CDR3 is TGTGCCAGTAGGGACAACAGGGCCCGCTATGGCTACACCTTC. It is translated as CASRDNRARYGYTF. V is TRBV19 and J is TRBJ1-2, with a weak D call TRBD1 (6 bases). The CDR3 has 14 amino acids. Trimming shortened V by 6 bases and J by 4 bases, and 15 bases separated the two germline ends. The germline V gene encodes CDR1 LNHDA and CDR2 SQIVND (reference sequence).

The chain couples TRBV15 to TRBJ2-3; TRBD2 matches at 16 bases. After removal of 3 bases from V and 0 bases from J, the junction contained 9 bases not matched to a gene. Germline loops: CDR1 LNHNV, CDR2 YYDKDF (reference sequence). CDR3 length: 20 residues. In DNA, the CDR3 is TGTGCCACCAGCAGTCCCGTGGGACTAGCGGGGGGGCTTAGCACAGATACGCAGTATTTT. This codes for CATSSPVGLAGGLSTDTQYF.

The chain is built from TRBV29-1 and TRBJ2-1; 7 bases map to TRBD1. The V gene's germline CDR1 is SQVTM and CDR2 ANQGSEA. J gave up 6 bases and V 8 bases, and 10 bases lay outside the gene matches. The CDR3 totals 13 residues. The CDR3: CSFLGAGGNEQFF. In nucleotides, the CDR3 is TGCAGCTTCCTAGGGGCAGGGGGCAATGAGCAGTTCTTC.

The V gene is TRBV18, the J gene TRBJ2-3; 7 positions match TRBD1. This CDR3 is 15 amino acids long. V shed 0 bases, J shed 4 bases, and the junction held 4 bases outside the gene matches. The germline V gene encodes CDR1 KGHSH and CDR2 LQKENI. The CDR3 region has the DNA TGTGCCAGCTCACCACCGCTAGGGGGCGCAGATACGCAGTATTTT. Protein product: CASSPPLGGADTQYF.

V usage is TRBV7-9 and J usage is TRBJ1-1; 10 nucleotides align to TRBD1. The CDR3 length is 15 residues. Germline CDR1 is SEHNR and CDR2 is FQNEAQ (reference sequence). V lost 2 bases to trimming and J lost 5 bases; unmatched junction nucleotides: 5. CDR3 nucleotides: TGTGCCAGCAGCTTAACCGGGACAGGGGCGACTGAAGCTTTCTTT. Encoded protein: CASSLTGTGATEAFF.

The rearrangement links TRBV5-8 to TRBJ2-2, with 13 bases aligning to TRBD2. The CDR3 loop spans 15 amino acids. V lost 5 bases and J lost 5; bases outside the gene matches: 3. Germline V gene lookup returns CDR1 SGHTS and CDR2 YDEGEE. The DNA of the CDR3 is TGTGCCAGCAGGCCGGGACTAGCGGGGACCGGGGAGCTGTTTTTT. Protein sequence: CASRPGLAGTGELFF.

The V gene is TRBV10-3, the J gene TRBJ1-6; D unclear. V lost 0 bases and J lost 8, with 8 bases in between. The CDR3 is 14 residues long. Per the germline V gene, CDR1 is ENHRY and CDR2 is SYGVKD. The CDR3: CAISESAADSPLHF. CDR3 bases: TGTGCCATCAGTGAGTCGGCGGCAGATTCACCCCTCCACTTT.

This clone is categorized as medium-sized. The chain combines TRBV4-1 with TRBJ1-5; TRBD1 is a possible D gene (5 bases). Germline V gene data show CDR1 as MGHRA and CDR2 as YSYEKL. CDR3 length: 16 residues. V was shortened by 0 bases and J by 2 bases, with 11 bases between the two germline ends. CDR3 amino acids: CASSQEGVKGNQPQHF. Here the CDR3 DNA reads TGCGCCAGCAGCCAAGAAGGGGTAAAAGGCAATCAGCCCCAGCATTTT.

This rearrangement joins TRBV5-8 to TRBJ2-7; 7 positions agree with TRBD1. CDR1 is SGHTS, CDR2 YDEGEE, per germline. The CDR3 runs 15 residues. Trimming took 1 base from V and 5 from J; bases not matched to a gene: 9. CDR3 bases: TGTGCCAGCAGCTTGAGTCAGGGGGTGTTTGACGAGCAGTACTTC. This gives the protein CASSLSQGVFDEQYF.

The chain joins TRBV5-1 to TRBJ2-2, with TRBD1 matching 9 bases. The CDR3 runs 16 residues. The trim removed 4 bases at V and 4 bases at J, leaving 8 bases unmatched. Germline-derived CDR1 and CDR2 are SGHRS and YFSETQ. The CDR3 protein is CASSQLTGGRTGELFF. The CDR3 nucleotides are TGCGCCAGCAGCCAATTGACAGGGGGGCGCACCGGGGAGCTGTTTTTT.

This clone was picked up a small number of times. The rearrangement links TRBV5-1 to TRBJ2-2, with 9 bases that match TRBD1. Germline CDR1 reads SGHRS; CDR2 reads YFSETQ. The CDR3 has 16 residues. V shed 3 bases and J 4 bases; nucleotides not matched to a gene: 7. The CDR3 nucleotides read TGCGCCAGCAGCTGGGGACAGGGTACGGGCACCGGGGAGCTGTTTTTT. It encodes CASSWGQGTGTGELFF.